Listed below are T cell receptor beta chains from one sample, sequenced in a study of T-cell reconstitution after alpha-beta-depleted transplantation in children. TCRdb re-derived calls from the PCR reads in MiXCR, one entry per CDR3 protein. The sample contains some 550,000 distinct CDR3 sequences, 23% of which appear only once. The sequencing used PBMCs, mostly from graft donor cells, collected 360 days after TCRalphabeta/CD19-depleted stem cell transplant. These receptors originate from a boy younger than two who had a stem cell transplant for acute myeloid leukemia, so the T cells may come from the graft donor. CDR3s include the opening cysteine and the closing phenylalanine or tryptophan. The order of the fields is V gene, D gene, J gene, clone size, CDR3 protein, CDR3 DNA. D genes are given only for firm matches. Only some rows state a clone size, as once, few, many or a class for expanded clones.

TRBV12-3/TRBV12-4,TRBD2,TRBJ2-2,-,CASCAGTSGPSANTGELFF,TGTGCCAGCTGCGCCGGGACTAGCGGGCCGTCAGCGAACACCGGGGAGCTGTTTTTT
TRBV6-1,-,TRBJ2-5,-,CASSLTLGVETQYF,TGTGCCAGCAGCCTAACCCTGGGTGTCGAGACCCAGTACTTC
TRBV12-3/TRBV12-4,TRBD1,TRBJ1-5,-,CATYYRGINQPQHF,TGTGCCACCTATTACAGGGGCATCAATCAGCCCCAGCATTTT
TRBV6-5,-,TRBJ2-5,medium-sized,CASSSGPELETQYF,TGTGCCAGCAGTTCTGGTCCGGAGCTAGAGACCCAGTACTTC
TRBV11-2,-,TRBJ1-1,-,CASSHKGWGDTEAFF,TGTGCCAGCAGCCACAAGGGTTGGGGGGACACTGAAGCTTTCTTT
TRBV20-1,-,TRBJ1-5,-,CSAGGPNTGNQPQHF,TGCAGTGCTGGGGGCCCAAACACGGGCAATCAGCCCCAGCATTTT
TRBV7-8,TRBD1,TRBJ1-1,-,CASSLRDRITEAFF,TGTGCCAGCAGCTTAAGGGACAGGATCACTGAAGCTTTCTTT
TRBV4-3,TRBD1,TRBJ1-1,-,CASSQDVGGRRNTEAFF,TGCGCCAGCAGCCAAGACGTAGGGGGCCGGAGGAACACTGAAGCTTTCTTT
TRBV6-5,-,TRBJ1-5,many,CASSSFSNQPQHF,TGTGCCAGCAGTTCCTTCAGTAATCAGCCCCAGCATTTT
TRBV6-1,-,TRBJ2-3,-,CASSEAVVTASSTDTQYF,TGTGCCAGCAGTGAAGCGGTCGTCACCGCATCTAGCACAGATACGCAGTATTTT
TRBV19,-,TRBJ2-2,many,CASKGLGPLSTGELFF,TGTGCCAGTAAAGGCCTAGGGCCCCTGAGCACCGGGGAGCTGTTTTTT
TRBV28,-,TRBJ1-2,-,CASRSAANYGYTF,TGTGCCAGCAGATCCGCCGCTAACTATGGCTACACCTTC
TRBV29-1,-,TRBJ2-4,-,CSVVGAGLAKNIQYF,TGCAGCGTTGTTGGGGCAGGATTAGCCAAAAACATTCAGTACTTC
TRBV11-2,TRBD1,TRBJ2-6,-,CASSLVWFRDSSPYGANVLTF,TGTGCCAGCAGCTTAGTTTGGTTCCGGGACAGTTCCCCTTACGGGGCCAACGTCCTGACTTTC
TRBV7-2,-,TRBJ2-2,-,CASSPRTINTGELFF,TGTGCCAGCAGCCCTCGGACTATCAACACCGGGGAGCTGTTTTTT
TRBV4-2,-,TRBJ1-2,few,CASSQGTLANYGYTF,TGTGCCAGCAGCCAAGGGACTTTAGCTAACTATGGCTACACCTTC
TRBV10-3,TRBD2,TRBJ2-3,few,CAIGTSGAGSTDTQYF,TGTGCCATTGGGACTAGCGGGGCCGGCAGCACAGATACGCAGTATTTT
TRBV29-1,-,TRBJ2-5,many,CSVVKETQYF,TGCAGCGTTGTCAAGGAGACCCAGTACTTC
TRBV5-6,-,TRBJ1-2,few,CASSFPGFGGYTF,TGTGCCAGCAGCTTCCCGGGGTTCGGTGGCTACACCTTC
TRBV12-3/TRBV12-4,TRBD2,TRBJ2-5,-,CASSFGQRLAGETQYF,TGTGCCAGCAGTTTTGGTCAACGACTAGCGGGAGAGACCCAGTACTTC
TRBV7-9,-,TRBJ2-3,many,CASSFPTRPRDPAAADTQYF,TGTGCCAGCAGCTTCCCCACCCGGCCGAGAGATCCTGCCGCGGCAGATACGCAGTATTTT
TRBV10-3,TRBD2,TRBJ2-1,-,CAISERAGGPNNEQFF,TGTGCCATCAGTGAAAGGGCGGGGGGGCCAAACAATGAGCAGTTCTTC
TRBV28,TRBD2,TRBJ2-5,-,CASFPGLAGVETQYF,TGTGCCAGCTTCCCTGGACTAGCGGGGGTAGAGACCCAGTACTTC
TRBV6-5,-,TRBJ1-1,few,CASSLTGPHTEAFF,TGTGCCAGCAGTTTAACAGGACCTCACACTGAAGCTTTCTTT
TRBV24-1,-,TRBJ2-5,-,CATSGSWGKETQYF,TGTGCCACCAGTGGGTCATGGGGGAAAGAGACCCAGTACTTC
TRBV15,-,TRBJ2-3,-,CATSRGGVGGLTDTQYF,TGTGCCACCAGCAGAGGGGGAGTTGGGGGGTTGACAGATACGCAGTATTTT
TRBV9,-,TRBJ2-7,-,CASSAQGSINSYEQYF,TGTGCCAGCAGCGCCCAGGGATCGATTAACTCCTACGAGCAGTACTTC
TRBV6-1,TRBD1,TRBJ1-1,many,CASSPGGTNTEAFF,TGTGCCAGCAGTCCAGGGGGCACGAACACTGAAGCTTTCTTT
TRBV7-2,-,TRBJ1-1,-,CASSSGMYRWDTEAFF,TGTGCCAGCAGCTCTGGGATGTACCGGTGGGACACTGAAGCTTTCTTT
TRBV7-8,TRBD2,TRBJ2-7,many,CASSLELAGGAISYEQYF,TGTGCCAGCAGCTTAGAACTAGCGGGGGGGGCGATCTCCTACGAGCAGTACTTC
TRBV20-1,-,TRBJ2-7,many,CSASQGGRLLEQYF,TGCAGTGCCAGTCAGGGGGGTCGGTTGTTAGAGCAGTACTTC
TRBV4-2,-,TRBJ2-2,few,CASRGSDTGELFF,TGTGCCAGCAGAGGTTCGGACACCGGGGAGCTGTTTTTT
TRBV28,-,TRBJ2-3,many,CASSWRGGDTQYF,TGTGCCAGCAGTTGGCGGGGAGGAGATACGCAGTATTTT
TRBV29-1,-,TRBJ2-2,-,CSVEGRLTGELFF,TGCAGCGTTGAAGGCCGGCTCACCGGGGAGCTGTTTTTT
TRBV6-6,-,TRBJ1-2,many,CASSYSYGYTF,TGTGCCAGCAGTTACAGCTATGGCTACACCTTC
TRBV6-1,-,TRBJ1-1,few,CASSPLQADEAFF,TGTGCCAGCAGCCCACTACAGGCGGACGAAGCTTTCTTT
TRBV20-1,TRBD1,TRBJ2-2,once,CSARVDRGLQGELFF,TGCAGTGCTAGAGTAGACAGGGGCCTACAAGGGGAGCTGTTTTTT
TRBV20-1,-,TRBJ2-3,many,CSARDDRLNTDTQYF,TGCAGTGCTAGAGACGACAGGCTTAACACAGATACGCAGTATTTT
TRBV6-1,TRBD1,TRBJ2-7,few,CASSAPGGVYEQYF,TGTGCCAGCTCCGCCCCAGGGGGCGTCTACGAGCAGTACTTC
TRBV12-3/TRBV12-4,-,TRBJ1-2,few,CASSPAGHYGYTF,TGTGCCAGCAGTCCGGCTGGGCATTATGGCTACACCTTC
TRBV9,-,TRBJ2-5,-,CASSALSGTGTETQYF,TGTGCCAGCAGCGCCCTGTCCGGGACTGGGACGGAGACCCAGTACTTC
TRBV7-2,-,TRBJ1-2,-,CASSLRGGPNLGYTF,TGTGCCAGCAGCTTACGGGGCGGCCCCAACCTTGGCTACACCTTC
TRBV20-1,TRBD2,TRBJ2-7,few,CSARDGTSGVNYEQYF,TGCAGTGCTAGAGATGGGACTAGCGGGGTAAACTACGAGCAGTACTTC
TRBV11-2,TRBD1,TRBJ1-2,many,CASSLDGTGWYGYTF,TGTGCCAGCAGCTTAGATGGGACAGGGTGGTATGGCTACACCTTC
TRBV20-1,TRBD2,TRBJ2-3,many,CSASRSGGTDTQYF,TGCAGTGCCTCGCGAAGCGGGGGCACAGATACGCAGTATTTT
TRBV20-1,TRBD1,TRBJ2-7,many,CSARDERTGAMYEQYF,TGCAGTGCTAGAGATGAGAGGACAGGGGCTATGTACGAGCAGTACTTC
TRBV20-1,-,TRBJ2-1,-,CSATRDNEQFF,TGCAGTGCTACTCGGGATAATGAGCAGTTCTTC
TRBV10-1,TRBD1,TRBJ1-3,few,CASTPDRAGNTIYF,TGCGCCAGCACTCCGGACAGGGCTGGAAACACCATATATTTT
TRBV3-1,-,TRBJ2-1,few,CASSHLASNEQFF,TGTGCCAGCAGCCATCTAGCGTCGAATGAGCAGTTCTTC
TRBV20-1,TRBD2,TRBJ2-5,few,CSAELAGGRETQYF,TGCAGTGCTGAACTAGCGGGGGGTCGTGAGACCCAGTACTTC
TRBV7-6,TRBD1,TRBJ2-7,-,CASSLADRYEQYF,TGTGCCAGCAGCTTAGCGGACAGGTACGAGCAGTACTTC
TRBV13,TRBD1,TRBJ2-2,-,CASSPTDRGGELFF,TGTGCCAGCAGCCCCACAGACAGGGGTGGGGAGCTGTTTTTT
TRBV12-3/TRBV12-4,TRBD1,TRBJ1-2,few,CASRRGGARYRNYGYTF,TGTGCCAGCAGAAGAGGGGGCGCCCGGTATAGGAACTATGGCTACACCTTC
TRBV20-1,TRBD2,TRBJ2-7,few,CSARVLSGGARSYEQYF,TGCAGTGCTAGAGTCCTTAGCGGGGGGGCCCGCTCCTACGAGCAGTACTTC
TRBV20-1,-,TRBJ2-5,many,CSARDPDRYAKPGETQYF,TGCAGTGCTAGAGATCCAGATAGATACGCCAAGCCCGGGGAGACCCAGTACTTC
TRBV10-3,-,TRBJ2-7,-,CAISESEGSSYEQYF,TGTGCCATCAGTGAGTCTGAAGGGAGCTCCTACGAGCAGTACTTC
TRBV4-3,-,TRBJ2-1,few,CASSQGPAGAYNEQFF,TGCGCCAGCAGCCAAGGTCCCGCGGGTGCCTACAATGAGCAGTTCTTC
TRBV7-2,-,TRBJ2-3,-,CASSLDGDTSTDTQYF,TGTGCCAGCAGCTTAGATGGGGACACTTCCACAGATACGCAGTATTTT